This T cell receptor (beta chain) is from a study of blood T cells in healthy people across ages. Deletions cut 6 bases from V and 1 base from J, with 9 bases between. The germline gives CDR1 SGHTA, CDR2 FQGTGA. The CDR3 loop spans 13 amino acids. Then a second PCR, running roughly 7 to 11 cycles, was carried out with a sample-barcoded 5' primer and a J-beta primer mix. TCRdb used MiXCR to reprocess the 5' RACE reads, holding one entry per CDR3 protein. The top ten clones hold about a quarter of a sample with about 780,000 distinct CDR3 sequences, 55% to 65% of them seen once. The gene calls are TRBV7-3 and TRBJ1-1; perhaps TRBD1 as D (5 bases). This clonotype was sampled from a man aged 30-40 years in good health. The specimen was blood. The CDR3 coding sequence is TGTGCCAGCAGACGGGACGGGAACACTGAAGCTTTCTTT. Protein sequence: CASRRDGNTEAFF.